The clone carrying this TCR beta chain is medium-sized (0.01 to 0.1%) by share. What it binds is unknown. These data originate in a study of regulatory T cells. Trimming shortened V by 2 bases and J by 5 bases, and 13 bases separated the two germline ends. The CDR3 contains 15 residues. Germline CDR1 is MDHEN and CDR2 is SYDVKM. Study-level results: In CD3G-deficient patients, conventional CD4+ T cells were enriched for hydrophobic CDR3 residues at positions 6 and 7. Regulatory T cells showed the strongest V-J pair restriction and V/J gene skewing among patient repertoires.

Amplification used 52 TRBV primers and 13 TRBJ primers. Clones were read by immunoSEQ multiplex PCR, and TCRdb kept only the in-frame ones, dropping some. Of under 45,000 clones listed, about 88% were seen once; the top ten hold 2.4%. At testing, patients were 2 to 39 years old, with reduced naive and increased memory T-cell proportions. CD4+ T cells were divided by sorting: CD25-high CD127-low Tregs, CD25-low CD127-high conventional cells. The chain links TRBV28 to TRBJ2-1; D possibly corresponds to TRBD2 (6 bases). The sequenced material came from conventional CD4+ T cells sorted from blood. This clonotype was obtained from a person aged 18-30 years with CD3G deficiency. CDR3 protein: CASSLPGGRHNEQFF. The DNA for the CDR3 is TGTGCCAGCAGTTTACCAGGAGGGCGACACAATGAGCAGTTCTTC.